This entry lists 5 T cell receptor beta chains sequenced from one sample in a study of blood T cell repertoires in COVID-19. The repertoire was sequenced with immunoSEQ multiplex PCR; TCRdb's copy has only in-frame clones and lacks some. Counted here are 87,000 or so clones, 80% occurring once; the ten biggest clones make up 15% to 20%. What was sequenced was peripheral blood. The receptors were sampled from a woman older than 75 with active or convalescent COVID-19.

The gene calls are TRBV5-1 and TRBJ2-7; TRBD1 matches 10 bases. Germline V gives CDR1 SGHRS, CDR2 YFSETQ. CDR3 length: 12 amino acids. V trimming: 7 bases; J trimming: 3 bases; junction bases outside the gene matches: 1. CDR3 sequence: CASGTGDYEQYF. The CDR3 DNA is TGCGCCAGCGGGACAGGGGACTACGAGCAGTACTTC.

V is TRBV27 and J is TRBJ2-1; D is undetermined. The V end lost 2 bases, the J end lost 5 bases, and 16 bases lay between the germline ends. CDR1 is MNHEY, CDR2 SMNVEV, per germline (reference sequence). The CDR3 extends over 16 amino acids. In DNA, the CDR3 is TGTGCCAGCAGTTTAGTGATATCACCCCCGGACAATGAGCAGTTCTTC. This translates into CASSLVISPPDNEQFF.

The genes are TRBV6-1 and TRBJ1-1, with 10 bases fitting TRBD1. Germline CDR1 MNHNS, CDR2 SASEGT. The V segment lost 3 bases and the J segment 2 bases; nucleotides outside the gene matches: 3. CDR3 length: 15 amino acids. This CDR3 is CASSETGGSNTEAFF. CDR3 coding DNA: TGTGCCAGCAGTGAGACAGGGGGCTCTAACACTGAAGCTTTCTTT.

This chain joins TRBV7-2 and TRBJ2-3, with 7 bases aligning to TRBD2. CDR3 length: 15 amino acids. CDR1 and CDR2 (germline): SGHTA, FQGNSA. Unmatched junction bases numbered 2, after V lost 1 base and J lost 1 base. CDR3 sequence: CASSLVGGGTDTQYF. The DNA of the CDR3 is TGTGCCAGCAGCTTAGTGGGAGGGGGCACAGATACGCAGTATTTT.

This chain connects TRBV5-1 to TRBJ1-1; D remains unclear. In germline, CDR1 is SGHRS, CDR2 YFSETQ. The CDR3 extends over 13 amino acids. Trimming shortened V by 7 bases and J by 0 bases, and 10 bases separated the two germline ends. As DNA, the CDR3 is TGCGCCAGCGGGCCCCAGATGAACACTGAAGCTTTCTTT. It translates to CASGPQMNTEAFF.